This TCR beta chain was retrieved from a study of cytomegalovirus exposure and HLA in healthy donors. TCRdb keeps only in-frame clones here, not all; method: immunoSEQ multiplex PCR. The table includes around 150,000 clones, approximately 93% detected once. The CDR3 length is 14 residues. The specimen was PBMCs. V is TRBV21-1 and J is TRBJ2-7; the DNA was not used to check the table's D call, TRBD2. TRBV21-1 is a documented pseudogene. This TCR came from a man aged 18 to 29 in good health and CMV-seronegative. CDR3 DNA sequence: TGTGCCAGCAGCAAAAAGCGGGAGGGCCGCGAGCAGTACGTC. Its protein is CASSKKREGREQYV.